Listed below are T cell receptor beta chains from one sample, sequenced in a study of radiation and T cells in renal cell carcinoma. Profiled with immunoSEQ multiplex PCR; TCRdb holds only in-frame clones, not every one. The sample has fewer than 90,000 clones, about 86% seen once. The material sequenced was blood, taken from a patient whose treatment included radiotherapy and nephrectomy. The receptors were sampled from a woman aged 45-65 years with renal cell carcinoma. Both conserved end residues are part of each CDR3. D genes are given only for firm matches. Not all rows give a size; the values are once, few, many and, for expanded clones, a class.

v_call	clone_size	d_call	j_call	cdr3_nt	cdr3_aa
TRBV7-2	NA	TRBD2	TRBJ2-5	TGTGCCAGCAGCTTAGATCTGGCGGGGGGCGGGGAGACCCAGTACTTC	CASSLDLAGGGETQYF
TRBV10-2	NA	TRBD1	TRBJ1-3	TGCGCCAGCAGTTTACAGGGGAGTACTGGAAACACCATATATTTT	CASSLQGSTGNTIYF
TRBV7-2	NA	NA	TRBJ1-1	TGTGCCAGCAGCCAAAATCGGGGGGACACTGAAGCTTTCTTT	CASSQNRGDTEAFF
TRBV7-2	NA	NA	TRBJ2-7	TGTGCCAGCAGTCCACAGTGGAGGAGCTCCTACGAGCAGTACTTC	CASSPQWRSSYEQYF
TRBV30	once	NA	TRBJ2-7	TGTGCCTGGAGTATCTCTCAGGGCTACTACGAGCAGTACTTC	CAWSISQGYYEQYF
TRBV10-2	NA	NA	TRBJ2-5	TGCGCCAGCAGTGGGTTAGGGGGGGCGGATGAGACCCAGTACTTC	CASSGLGGADETQYF
TRBV2	NA	TRBD1	TRBJ1-6	TGTGCCAGCACCGGACAGGGTGTGAATTCACCCCTCCACTTT	CASTGQGVNSPLHF
TRBV6-6	once	NA	TRBJ2-1	TGTGCCAGCAGCATTTTCAGGGGCGTTGAGCAGTTCTTC	CASSIFRGVEQFF
TRBV19	NA	NA	TRBJ2-7	TGTGCCAGTAGTATAGGCAGGGATGGCGAGCAGTACTTC	CASSIGRDGEQYF
TRBV6-1	NA	TRBD1	TRBJ2-7	TGTGCCAGCAGTGGTAGGGACAGGGGTATCCCCTACGAGCAGTACTTC	CASSGRDRGIPYEQYF
TRBV9	NA	TRBD2	TRBJ2-7	TGTGCCAGCAGCGGACGGAGGGTAGCGGGAGCCTACGAGCAGTACTTC	CASSGRRVAGAYEQYF
TRBV4-1	NA	TRBD1	TRBJ2-7	TGCGCCAGCAGCCAAGCGGGACAGGGATACGAGCAGTACTTC	CASSQAGQGYEQYF
TRBV19	NA	NA	TRBJ1-2	TGTGCCAGTAGTATCAGCAGGTCGAACTATGGCTACACCTTC	CASSISRSNYGYTF
TRBV27	NA	NA	TRBJ1-3	TGTGCCAGCAGCAGGGCCATGTCTGGAAACACCATATATTTT	CASSRAMSGNTIYF
TRBV5-4	NA	NA	TRBJ1-2	TGTGCCAGCAGCTCGTGGACGGGCGCTAACTATGGCTACACCTTC	CASSSWTGANYGYTF
TRBV9	NA	TRBD2	TRBJ2-6	TGTGCCAGCAGCGAGCGGGAGTGGGGGGCCAACGTCCTGACTTTC	CASSEREWGANVLTF
TRBV6-6	once	NA	TRBJ2-7	TGTGCCAGCGCTGAGGAGGGCGAGCAGTACTTC	CASAEEGEQYF
TRBV19	NA	TRBD1	TRBJ1-5	TGTGCCAGTAGGAGACAGGGTTATAGCAATCAGCCCCAGCATTTT	CASRRQGYSNQPQHF
TRBV11-2	NA	NA	TRBJ2-3	TGTGCCAGCAGCTTTTCGGGGGCCCACGAGGATACGCAGTATTTT	CASSFSGAHEDTQYF
TRBV4-3	few	NA	TRBJ1-3	TGCGCCAGCAGCCAAACAGGCTCTGGAAACACCATATATTTT	CASSQTGSGNTIYF
TRBV27	NA	TRBD2	TRBJ2-1	TGTGCCAGCAGTCCCGACCGGAGGGCGGGAGTAGGCAATGAGCAGTTCTTC	CASSPDRRAGVGNEQFF
TRBV9	NA	NA	TRBJ1-1	TGTGCCAGCAATACAGAGGGGGACACTGAAGCTTTCTTT	CASNTEGDTEAFF
TRBV5-4	NA	NA	TRBJ2-6	TGTGCCAGCAGCCCCCCTTCTGGGGCCAACGTCCTGACTTTC	CASSPPSGANVLTF
TRBV28	NA	TRBD2	TRBJ2-2	TGTGCCAGCAGTTTATGGCGACTAGCGGGAGGGCCCGGGGAGCTGTTTTTT	CASSLWRLAGGPGELFF
TRBV30	NA	NA	TRBJ2-7	TGTGCCTGGAGTAGGCAGGGGTTCGAGCAGTACTTC	CAWSRQGFEQYF
TRBV5-5	once	NA	TRBJ1-3	TGTGCCAGCAGCCTAAGACAGGCTGGAAACACCATATATTTT	CASSLRQAGNTIYF
TRBV27	NA	TRBD2	TRBJ2-7	TGTGCCAGCAGGACCGGGACTAGTTTATTCGAGCAGTACTTC	CASRTGTSLFEQYF
TRBV27	NA	NA	TRBJ1-1	TGTGCCAGCAGTGGTAGGGGACTATCGAACACTGAAGCTTTCTTT	CASSGRGLSNTEAFF
TRBV6-5	NA	NA	TRBJ1-2	TGTGCCAGCAGTTTCAGCCAGGGCGACTATGGCTACACCTTC	CASSFSQGDYGYTF
TRBV7-2	NA	TRBD1	TRBJ2-5	TGTGCCAGCAGCTCCGGGACAGTGGAGACCCAGTACTTC	CASSSGTVETQYF
TRBV7-2	NA	NA	TRBJ2-7	TGTGCCAGCACCGGAAATAGAGCCTCCTACGAGCAGTACTTC	CASTGNRASYEQYF
TRBV4-1	NA	NA	TRBJ1-2	TGCGCCAGCAGCCAAGGACTAAACTATGGCTACACCTTC	CASSQGLNYGYTF
TRBV7-2	NA	NA	TRBJ1-5	TGTGCCAGCAGCTTAGATTCAGGGACTAGCAATCAGCCCCAGCATTTT	CASSLDSGTSNQPQHF
TRBV7-6	NA	NA	TRBJ2-5	TGTGCCAGCAGCTCAAACGCCCTAGAGACCCAGTACTTC	CASSSNALETQYF
TRBV5-3	NA	NA	TRBJ1-1	TGTGCCAGAAGTAGACAGAGCGGGGATGAAGCTTTCTTT	CARSRQSGDEAFF
TRBV5-5	NA	TRBD2	TRBJ2-1	TGTGCCAGCAGCCTGGGACTAGCGGGAGATTTTCAGTTCTTC	CASSLGLAGDFQFF
TRBV5-1	NA	NA	TRBJ2-7	TGCGCCAGCAGCTTGGTAATGGGGCAAGCCTACGAGCAGTACTTC	CASSLVMGQAYEQYF
TRBV7-2	NA	TRBD2	TRBJ2-3	TGTGCCAGCAGCTCTAGACTAGCGGGGTGGACAGATACGCAGTATTTT	CASSSRLAGWTDTQYF
TRBV6-5	once	TRBD2	TRBJ2-1	TGTGCCAGCAGTTACAATAGCGGGGGGGCAAATGAGCAGTTCTTC	CASSYNSGGANEQFF
TRBV5-1	NA	TRBD1	TRBJ2-5	TGCGCCAGCAGCTTAGTAGGGGACAGCCAAGAGACCCAGTACTTC	CASSLVGDSQETQYF
TRBV7-9	few	TRBD1	TRBJ1-4	TGTGCCAGCAGCTTAGCGCCAGACAGGGGTGAAAAACTGTTTTTT	CASSLAPDRGEKLFF
TRBV6-4	NA	NA	TRBJ1-1	TGTGCCAGCAGTGTGGCGATGAACACTGAAGCTTTCTTT	CASSVAMNTEAFF
TRBV19	NA	NA	TRBJ2-1	TGTGCCAGTAGTATTTGGGGGACTCAACTATACAATGAGCAGTTCTTC	CASSIWGTQLYNEQFF